This TCR beta chain was captured by sequencing in a study of blood T cell repertoires in COVID-19. As for the study in general: There were acute and convalescent COVID-19 samples, and they came from the United States, Italy and Spain. From T cells, B-cell-depleted T cells, or PBMCs came the material, which was cDNA or gDNA.

As processed by the authors: Reference gene primers were amplified, and this amplification served to estimate nucleated cell counts. TCRdb keeps only in-frame clones here, not all; method: immunoSEQ multiplex PCR. That table furnishes V, J and clone size, whereas the DNA furnished D and trimming. The table records approximately 180,000 clones, 85% to 90% of them present only once. Enrolled during active infection, Seattle patients were then followed longitudinally. This CDR3 has 18 residues. The germline gives CDR1 SGHAT, CDR2 FQNNGV. J was trimmed by 6 bases and V by 1 base; bases with no gene match: 11.

This chain uses TRBV11-2 with TRBJ2-1; 11 nucleotides align to TRBD2. This sequence originates from a person aged 70 to 85 with COVID-19, enrolled during active disease. Sequencing used peripheral blood. The chain's CDR3 is CASSLVLLAGVMGNEQFF. Here the CDR3 DNA reads TGTGCCAGCAGCTTAGTTTTACTAGCGGGAGTAATGGGCAATGAGCAGTTCTTC.